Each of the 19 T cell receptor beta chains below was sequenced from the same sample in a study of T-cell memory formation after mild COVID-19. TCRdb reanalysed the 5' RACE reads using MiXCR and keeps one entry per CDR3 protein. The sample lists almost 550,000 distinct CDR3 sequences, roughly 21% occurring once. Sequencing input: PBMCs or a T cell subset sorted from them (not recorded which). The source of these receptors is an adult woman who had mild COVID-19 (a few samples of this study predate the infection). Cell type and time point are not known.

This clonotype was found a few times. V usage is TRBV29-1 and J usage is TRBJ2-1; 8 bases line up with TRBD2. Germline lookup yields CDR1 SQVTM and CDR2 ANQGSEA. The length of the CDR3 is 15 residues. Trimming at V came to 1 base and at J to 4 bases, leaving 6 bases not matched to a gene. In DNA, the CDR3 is TGCAGCGTTGAAGGACTAGCGAGTTCTTACAATGAGCAGTTCTTC. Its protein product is CSVEGLASSYNEQFF.

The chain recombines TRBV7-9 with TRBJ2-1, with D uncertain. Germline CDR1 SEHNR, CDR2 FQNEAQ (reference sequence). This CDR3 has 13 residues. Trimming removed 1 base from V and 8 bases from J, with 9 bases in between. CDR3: CASSLVGRHEQFF. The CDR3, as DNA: TGTGCCAGCAGCTTAGTCGGACGGCATGAGCAGTTCTTC. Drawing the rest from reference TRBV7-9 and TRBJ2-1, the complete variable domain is DTGVSQNPRHKITKRGQNVTFRCDPISEHNRLYWYRQTLGQGPEFLTYFQNEAQLEKSRLLSDRFSAERPKGSFSTLEIQRTEQGDSAMYLCASSLVGRHEQFFGPGTRLTVL.

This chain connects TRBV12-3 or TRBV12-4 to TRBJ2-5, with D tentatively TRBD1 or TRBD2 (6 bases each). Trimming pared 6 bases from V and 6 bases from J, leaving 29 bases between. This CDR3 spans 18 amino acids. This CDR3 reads CASSPGGTAVGGRKTQYF. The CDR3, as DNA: TGTGCCAGCAGCCCTGGCGGGACCGCCGTGGGGGGCCGAAAGACCCAGTACTTC.

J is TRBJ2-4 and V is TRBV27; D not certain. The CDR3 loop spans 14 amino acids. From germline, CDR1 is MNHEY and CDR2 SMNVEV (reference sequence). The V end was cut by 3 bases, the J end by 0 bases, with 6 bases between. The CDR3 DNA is TGTGCCAGCAGTTTTCTGGGAGCCAAAAACATTCAGTACTTC. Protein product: CASSFLGAKNIQYF.

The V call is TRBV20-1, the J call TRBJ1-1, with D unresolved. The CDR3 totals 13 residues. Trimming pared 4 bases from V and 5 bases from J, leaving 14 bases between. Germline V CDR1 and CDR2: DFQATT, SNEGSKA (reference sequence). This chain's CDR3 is CSATGPVGTEAFF. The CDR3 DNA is TGCAGTGCTACGGGTCCGGTAGGGACTGAAGCTTTCTTT.

The CDR3 region is CASSPPTWSSGANVLTF. CDR3 DNA: TGTGCCAGCAGCCCACCGACCTGGTCCTCTGGGGCCAACGTCCTGACTTTC. V is TRBV7-9 and J is TRBJ2-6, with no clear D. The V and J ends lost 5 bases and 0 bases respectively, with 14 bases between them. The CDR3 contains 17 residues. Germline lookup yields CDR1 SEHNR and CDR2 FQNEAQ (reference sequence). The variable domain in full, with the rest retrieved from reference TRBV7-9 and TRBJ2-6, is DTGVSQNPRHKITKRGQNVTFRCDPISEHNRLYWYRQTLGQGPEFLTYFQNEAQLEKSRLLSDRFSAERPKGSFSTLEIQRTEQGDSAMYLCASSPPTWSSGANVLTFGAGSRLTVL.

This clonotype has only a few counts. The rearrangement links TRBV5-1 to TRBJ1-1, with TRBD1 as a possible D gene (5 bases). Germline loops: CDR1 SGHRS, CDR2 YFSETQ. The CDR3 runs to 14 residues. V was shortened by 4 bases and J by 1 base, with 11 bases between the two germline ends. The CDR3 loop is CASSPDGANTEAFF. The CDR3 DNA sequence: TGCGCCAGCAGCCCGGACGGGGCGAACACTGAAGCTTTCTTT.

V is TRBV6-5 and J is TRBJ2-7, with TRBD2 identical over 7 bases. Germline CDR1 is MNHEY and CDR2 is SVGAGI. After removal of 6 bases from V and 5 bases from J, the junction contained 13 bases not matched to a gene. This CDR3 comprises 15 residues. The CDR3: CASSLIHGGRDEQYF. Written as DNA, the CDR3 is TGTGCCAGCAGCCTAATCCACGGCGGGAGAGACGAGCAGTACTTC.

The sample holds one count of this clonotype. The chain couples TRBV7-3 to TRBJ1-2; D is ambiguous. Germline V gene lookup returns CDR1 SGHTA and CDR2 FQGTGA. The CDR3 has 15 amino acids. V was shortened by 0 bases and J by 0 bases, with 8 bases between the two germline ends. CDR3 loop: CASSLTGPPNYGYTF. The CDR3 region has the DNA TGTGCCAGCAGCTTAACAGGGCCTCCTAACTATGGCTACACCTTC.

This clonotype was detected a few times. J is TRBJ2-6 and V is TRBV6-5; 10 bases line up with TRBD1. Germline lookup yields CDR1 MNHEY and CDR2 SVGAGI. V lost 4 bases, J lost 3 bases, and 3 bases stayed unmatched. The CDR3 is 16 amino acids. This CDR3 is CASSSDRGLGANVLTF. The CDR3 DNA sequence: TGTGCCAGCAGTTCAGACAGGGGGCTTGGGGCCAACGTCCTGACTTTC.

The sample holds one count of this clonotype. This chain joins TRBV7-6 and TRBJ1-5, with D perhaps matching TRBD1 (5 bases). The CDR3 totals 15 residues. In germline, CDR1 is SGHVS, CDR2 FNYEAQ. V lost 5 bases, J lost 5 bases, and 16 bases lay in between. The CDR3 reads CASSPRWGADQPQHF. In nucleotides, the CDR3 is TGTGCCAGCAGCCCCCGATGGGGCGCGGATCAGCCCCAGCATTTT.

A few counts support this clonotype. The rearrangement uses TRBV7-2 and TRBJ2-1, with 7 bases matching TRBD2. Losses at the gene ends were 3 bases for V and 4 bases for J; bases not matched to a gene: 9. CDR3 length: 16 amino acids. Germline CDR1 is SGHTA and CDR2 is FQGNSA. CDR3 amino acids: CASSLVILAAYNEQFF. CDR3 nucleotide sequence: TGTGCCAGCAGCTTGGTAATCCTAGCGGCGTACAATGAGCAGTTCTTC.

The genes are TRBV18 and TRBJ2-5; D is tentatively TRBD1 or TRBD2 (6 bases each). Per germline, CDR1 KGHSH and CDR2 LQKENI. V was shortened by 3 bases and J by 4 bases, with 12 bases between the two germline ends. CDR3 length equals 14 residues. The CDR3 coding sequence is TGTGCCAGCTCACCGCGGGACACACCAGAGACCCAGTACTTC. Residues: CASSPRDTPETQYF.

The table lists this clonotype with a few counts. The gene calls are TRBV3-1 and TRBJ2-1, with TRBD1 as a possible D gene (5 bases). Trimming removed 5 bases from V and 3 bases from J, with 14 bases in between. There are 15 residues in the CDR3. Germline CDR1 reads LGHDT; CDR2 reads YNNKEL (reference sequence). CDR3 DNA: TGTGCCAGCAGCACAGGTATGGGATTCTACAATGAGCAGTTCTTC. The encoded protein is CASSTGMGFYNEQFF.

CDR3 sequence: CASSSRAGTGFREQYF. The CDR3 DNA follows: TGTGCCAGCAGCAGTCGAGCCGGGACCGGTTTTCGCGAGCAGTACTTC. The J gene is TRBJ2-7, the V gene TRBV9; D tentatively fits TRBD1 or TRBD2 (5 bases each). Germline CDR1 reads SGDLS; CDR2 reads YYNGEE. The CDR3 covers 16 residues. Trimming took off 4 bases at V and 6 bases at J, with 23 bases between the two ends.

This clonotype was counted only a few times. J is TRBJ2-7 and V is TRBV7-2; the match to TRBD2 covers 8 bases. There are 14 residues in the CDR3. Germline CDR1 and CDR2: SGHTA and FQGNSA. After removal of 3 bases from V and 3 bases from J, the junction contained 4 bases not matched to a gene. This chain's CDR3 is CASSFIGTSYEQYF. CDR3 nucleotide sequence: TGTGCCAGCAGCTTTATAGGGACTAGCTACGAGCAGTACTTC.

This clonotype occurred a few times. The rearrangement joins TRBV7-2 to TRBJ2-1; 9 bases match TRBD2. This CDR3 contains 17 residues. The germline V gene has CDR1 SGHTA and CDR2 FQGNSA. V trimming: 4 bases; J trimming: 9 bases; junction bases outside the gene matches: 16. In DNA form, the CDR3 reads TGTGCCAGCAGCTCTAATGCGCCGGGACTAGCAAACTCTGAGCAGTTCTTC. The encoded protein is CASSSNAPGLANSEQFF. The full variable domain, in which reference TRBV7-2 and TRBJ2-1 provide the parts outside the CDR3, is GAGVSQSPSNKVTEKGKDVELRCDPISGHTALYWYRQSLGQGLEFLIYFQGNSAPDKSGLPSDRFSAERTGGSVSTLTIQRTQQEDSAVYLCASSSNAPGLANSEQFFGPGTRLTVL.

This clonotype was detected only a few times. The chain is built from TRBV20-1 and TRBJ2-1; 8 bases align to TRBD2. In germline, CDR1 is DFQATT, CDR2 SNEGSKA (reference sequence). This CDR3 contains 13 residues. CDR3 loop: CTIAGSLYNEQFF. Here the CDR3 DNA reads TGCACCATAGCGGGATCGCTCTACAATGAGCAGTTCTTC.

The CDR3 reads CSAGVGYRATYEQYF. The CDR3 region has the DNA TGCAGTGCTGGGGTTGGTTACAGGGCGACCTACGAGCAGTACTTC. The chain carries TRBV20-1 and TRBJ2-7; a weak D match, TRBD1 (6 bases). Trimming took off 5 bases at V and 2 bases at J, with 19 bases between the two ends. The CDR3 runs to 15 residues. The germline CDR1 and CDR2 sequences are DFQATT and SNEGSKA (reference sequence).